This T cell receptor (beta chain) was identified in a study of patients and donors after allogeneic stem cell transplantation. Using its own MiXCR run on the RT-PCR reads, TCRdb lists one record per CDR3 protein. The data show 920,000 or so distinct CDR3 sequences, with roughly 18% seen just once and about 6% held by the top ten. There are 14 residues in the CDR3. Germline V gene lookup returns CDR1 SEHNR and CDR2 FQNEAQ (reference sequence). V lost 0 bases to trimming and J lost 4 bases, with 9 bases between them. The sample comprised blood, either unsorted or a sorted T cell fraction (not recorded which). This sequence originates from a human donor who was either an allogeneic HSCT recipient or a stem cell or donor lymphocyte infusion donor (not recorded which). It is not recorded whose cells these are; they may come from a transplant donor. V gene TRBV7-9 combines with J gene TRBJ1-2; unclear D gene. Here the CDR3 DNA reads TGTGCCAGCAGCTTAGCCCTTACCTCCTATGGCTACACCTTC. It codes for CASSLALTSYGYTF.